This T cell receptor beta chain was captured in a study of low-dose radiotherapy and immunotherapy resistance in tumors. The sample holds many counts of this clonotype. Primers targeting TRAV and TRBV primed first-strand cDNA, covering alpha and beta chains. TCR amplification ran 20 PCR cycles using constant-region and V-primer adapter primers. In vitro transcription served to amplify the isolated mRNA. Using its own MiXCR run on the reads, TCRdb lists one record per CDR3 protein. The sample consists of about 64,000 distinct CDR3 sequences, roughly 29% of them appearing once. Looked up from germline, CDR1 is LGHDT and CDR2 is YNNKEL (reference sequence). Trimming stripped 2 bases from V and 5 bases from J, with 18 bases between. The CDR3 has 16 residues. Specified time point: before trial treatment. Nivolumab, ipilimumab, aspirin, low-dose cyclophosphamide and low-dose radiotherapy were given to donors.

The sequencing used PBMCs, collected before treatment. The chain links TRBV3-1 to TRBJ1-2; no firm D call. The receptor was derived from a male donor with rectosigmoid adenocarcinoma. The CDR3 loop reads CASSQRLLKRGYGYTF. CDR3 nucleotide sequence: TGTGCCAGCAGCCAAAGATTACTGAAACGTGGATATGGCTACACCTTC.